Included here is one TCR beta chain sequence, with context. These data belong to a study of OX40 agonist ivuxolimab in advanced cancers. Study summary: Earlier treatment with anti-PD-1, anti-PD-L1 or anti-CTLA-4 was permitted, and around 43% had received some. Partial responses occurred in three patients (one hepatocellular carcinoma, two cutaneous melanoma).

Sampled blood was obtained at baseline, cycle 4 day 1, and cycle 7 day 1. Sequenced by immunoSEQ multiplex PCR; TCRdb stores in-frame clones only, minus some. The table shows some 60,000 clones, with approximately 84% occurring only once. The V segment lost 9 bases and the J segment 8 bases; nucleotides outside the gene matches: 10. This CDR3 spans 14 amino acids. Germline CDR1 LNHDA, CDR2 SQIVND (reference sequence). The input for sequencing was CD4+ or CD8+ T cells sorted from blood, taken in a trial of the OX40 agonist ivuxolimab. The TCR originated in an adult with an advanced solid tumor such as melanoma, head and neck, liver or kidney cancer. This chain connects TRBV19 to TRBJ2-1; 10 positions agree with TRBD1. CDR3: CASQTGTGVYEQFF. In DNA, the CDR3 is TGTGCCAGCCAGACCGGGACAGGGGTCTATGAGCAGTTCTTC.